These T cell receptor beta chains were read from a single sample in a study of T cell responses to AZD1222 COVID-19 vaccine. Clones were read by immunoSEQ multiplex PCR, and TCRdb kept only the in-frame ones, dropping some. The sample holds over 100,000 clones, roughly 86% seen once. Sequences were derived from peripheral blood, sampled on day 0 of MenACWY control vaccination. Source of these receptors: an adult in good health. Each CDR3 is given with its conserved first and last residue. The order of the fields is V gene, D gene, J gene, clone size, CDR3 DNA, CDR3 protein. D genes are given only for firm matches. Expanded clones get a size class; other rows say once, few or many, or leave the size out.

V: TRBV4-2; D: TRBD2; J: TRBJ2-1; size: -; DNA: TGTGCCAGCAGCCAAGCTAGCGGGGGGGCGGGAAATGAGCAGTTCTTC; CDR3: CASSQASGGAGNEQFF
V: TRBV28; D: -; J: TRBJ1-1; size: -; DNA: TGTGCCAGCAGGCAGGGAGGACCTGCGGAAGCTTTCTTT; CDR3: CASRQGGPAEAFF
V: TRBV7-9; D: -; J: TRBJ1-3; size: -; DNA: TGTGCCAGCAGCTTATTGGGGACGTCTGGAAACACCATATATTTT; CDR3: CASSLLGTSGNTIYF
V: TRBV18; D: TRBD1; J: TRBJ1-1; size: -; DNA: TGTGCCAGCTCACCAGGTCTCGACAGGGAGGCGCTTGAAGCTTTCTTT; CDR3: CASSPGLDREALEAFF
V: TRBV11-2; D: -; J: TRBJ2-7; size: -; DNA: TGTGCCAGCAGCTTTCGGACTTTTGCCGGGTCCTACGAGCAGTACTTC; CDR3: CASSFRTFAGSYEQYF
V: TRBV29-1; D: -; J: TRBJ2-2; size: -; DNA: TGCAGCGTTGCGCCCCGTGGCGGGGAGCTGTTTTTT; CDR3: CSVAPRGGELFF
V: TRBV3-1/TRBV3-2; D: -; J: TRBJ2-7; size: once; DNA: TGTGCCAGCAGCCAAGAGGGGGCCGGGGACGAGCAGTACTTC; CDR3: CASSQEGAGDEQYF
V: TRBV27; D: -; J: TRBJ1-1; size: -; DNA: TGTGCCAGCAGTTTGGGTGCGGGTTACGACACTGAAGCTTTCTTT; CDR3: CASSLGAGYDTEAFF
V: TRBV11-3; D: -; J: TRBJ2-1; size: -; DNA: TGTGCCAGCAGCCAACCGACTAGTCGTCAGAGTACCTACAATGAGCAGTTCTTC; CDR3: CASSQPTSRQSTYNEQFF
V: TRBV19; D: TRBD1; J: TRBJ1-5; size: -; DNA: TGTGCCAGTAGTATCCCGACAGGGCGACGGGGTCAGCCCCAGCATTTT; CDR3: CASSIPTGRRGQPQHF
V: TRBV2; D: -; J: TRBJ2-5; size: -; DNA: TGTGCCAGCGGACTACAGGGATTAAGGCAAGAGACCCAGTACTTC; CDR3: CASGLQGLRQETQYF
V: TRBV7-3; D: -; J: TRBJ2-6; size: -; DNA: TGTGCCAGCGGCTCAGCTGGGGCCAACGTCCTGACTTTC; CDR3: CASGSAGANVLTF
V: TRBV28; D: TRBD1; J: TRBJ2-7; size: -; DNA: TGTGCCAGCAGTTTCAGGGGGCATATATACGAGCAGTACTTC; CDR3: CASSFRGHIYEQYF
V: TRBV6-2/TRBV6-3; D: -; J: TRBJ2-7; size: -; DNA: TGTGCCAGCAGCCCGGTTATCTACGAGCAGTACTTC; CDR3: CASSPVIYEQYF
V: TRBV4-3; D: -; J: TRBJ1-2; size: -; DNA: TGCGCCAGCAGCCGTGATCTACAGGGTGTGGATGGCTACACCTTC; CDR3: CASSRDLQGVDGYTF
V: TRBV9; D: -; J: TRBJ2-7; size: -; DNA: TGTGCCAGCAGCGTAGGTGCAGGGACCAGTTGGCAGTACTTC; CDR3: CASSVGAGTSWQYF
V: TRBV2; D: TRBD1; J: TRBJ1-2; size: -; DNA: TGTGCGAGCGGACAGGCTTATGGCTACACCTTC; CDR3: CASGQAYGYTF
V: TRBV4-2; D: -; J: TRBJ2-2; size: few; DNA: TGTGCCAGCAGCCAAGAGGGGAGAGGGGCACTAAACACCGGGGAGCTGTTTTTT; CDR3: CASSQEGRGALNTGELFF
V: TRBV27; D: TRBD1; J: TRBJ1-1; size: -; DNA: TGTGCCAGCAGTCCCTATTGGGGACAGGGGTTGAATAACACTGAAGCTTTCTTT; CDR3: CASSPYWGQGLNNTEAFF
V: TRBV5-1; D: TRBD1; J: TRBJ2-2; size: -; DNA: TGCGCCAGCAGCTTGCCAGGGGGCCGGGGCGGGGAGCTGTTTTTT; CDR3: CASSLPGGRGGELFF
V: TRBV3-1/TRBV3-2; D: -; J: TRBJ1-2; size: -; DNA: TGTGCCAGCAGCCAACGCTCCTTCTATGGCTACACCTTC; CDR3: CASSQRSFYGYTF
V: TRBV6-5; D: TRBD1; J: TRBJ2-4; size: -; DNA: TGTGCCAGCAGTCTCCAGGTGGACAGGGATAGAATTGAGTACTTC; CDR3: CASSLQVDRDRIEYF
V: TRBV19; D: -; J: TRBJ1-2; size: -; DNA: TGTGCCAGTAGTATAGGGGCGGGTGGCTACACCTTC; CDR3: CASSIGAGGYTF
V: TRBV27; D: -; J: TRBJ1-5; size: -; DNA: TGTGCCAGCAGTCTTACATGGGGCAATCAGCCCCAGCATTTT; CDR3: CASSLTWGNQPQHF
V: TRBV28; D: TRBD1; J: TRBJ2-1; size: -; DNA: TGTGCCAGCAGCTTAGGGACAGGGAGATCGGGACTCTATCTGTTCTTC; CDR3: CASSLGTGRSGLYLFF
V: TRBV6-2/TRBV6-3; D: TRBD1; J: TRBJ2-7; size: -; DNA: TGTGCCAGCAGTTGGGGACAGGTCTACGAGCAGTACTTC; CDR3: CASSWGQVYEQYF
V: TRBV5-1; D: -; J: TRBJ1-1; size: -; DNA: TGCGCCAGCAGCTTGGGGGTGGGCACTGAAGCTTTCTTT; CDR3: CASSLGVGTEAFF
V: TRBV27; D: -; J: TRBJ1-4; size: -; DNA: TGTGCCAGCAGTCCACTCATGTCTACGGGTGCTGCTAATGAAAAACTGTTTTTT; CDR3: CASSPLMSTGAANEKLFF
V: TRBV6-4; D: TRBD1; J: TRBJ1-6; size: -; DNA: TGTGCCAGCAGTCTAGGGACAGGGGAAAATTCACCCCTCCACTTT; CDR3: CASSLGTGENSPLHF
V: TRBV19; D: -; J: TRBJ2-1; size: -; DNA: TGTGCCAGTAGTATAGACAGGACTGCTTCTGAGCAGTTCTTC; CDR3: CASSIDRTASEQFF
V: TRBV6-5; D: -; J: TRBJ2-3; size: -; DNA: TGTGCCAGCAGTCCGGACCTCAGAGATACGCAGTATTTT; CDR3: CASSPDLRDTQYF
V: TRBV4-1; D: -; J: TRBJ1-2; size: -; DNA: TGCGCCAGCAGCCAAGAGGGCGCTAACTATGGCTACACCTTC; CDR3: CASSQEGANYGYTF
V: TRBV18; D: TRBD1; J: TRBJ2-1; size: -; DNA: TGTGCCAGCTCACCACCGAGACAGGGTCTTAGCTCCTACAATGAGCAGTTCTTC; CDR3: CASSPPRQGLSSYNEQFF
V: TRBV7-2; D: -; J: TRBJ2-1; size: -; DNA: TGTGCCAGCAGCATCGTGGTTAGTCACAATGAGCAGTTCTTC; CDR3: CASSIVVSHNEQFF
V: TRBV28; D: TRBD2; J: TRBJ2-5; size: once; DNA: TGTGCCAGTCTCCCTAGCGGGGTTAGGGAGACCCAGTACTTC; CDR3: CASLPSGVRETQYF
V: TRBV4-3; D: -; J: TRBJ2-5; size: -; DNA: TGCGCCAGCAGCCAAGGGAACCAAGAGACCCAGTACTTC; CDR3: CASSQGNQETQYF
V: TRBV18; D: TRBD1; J: TRBJ1-2; size: -; DNA: TGTGCCAGCTCACCTGACAGGGGGAATTACTATGGCTACACCTTC; CDR3: CASSPDRGNYYGYTF
V: TRBV7-2; D: -; J: TRBJ2-3; size: -; DNA: TGTGCCAGCAGCTTACCTCCCCCAGATACGCAGTATTTT; CDR3: CASSLPPPDTQYF
V: TRBV2; D: TRBD2; J: TRBJ2-1; size: -; DNA: TGTGCCAGCAGTGTTACTAGCGGGAGAGGGAATGAGCAGTTCTTC; CDR3: CASSVTSGRGNEQFF
V: TRBV4-3; D: -; J: TRBJ2-7; size: few; DNA: TGCGCCAGCAGCCAAGTTACAGGAGCCTCCTACGAGCAGTACTTC; CDR3: CASSQVTGASYEQYF
V: TRBV28; D: -; J: TRBJ1-5; size: -; DNA: TGTGCCAGCAGTTTTGACTCCAGGATGGATACCAATCAGCCCCAGCATTTT; CDR3: CASSFDSRMDTNQPQHF
V: TRBV7-2; D: -; J: TRBJ2-3; size: once; DNA: TGTGCCAGCAGCTCCCTCCGGGCCAGCACAGATACGCAGTATTTT; CDR3: CASSSLRASTDTQYF
V: TRBV11-3; D: -; J: TRBJ2-1; size: -; DNA: TGTGCCAGCAGCTTAAATGTCTGGGGAGCGGACAATGAGCAGTTCTTC; CDR3: CASSLNVWGADNEQFF
V: TRBV11-2; D: -; J: TRBJ2-7; size: -; DNA: TGTGCCAGCAGCTTGGTCCGGGAAGGGCAGTACTTC; CDR3: CASSLVREGQYF
V: TRBV28; D: TRBD2; J: TRBJ2-7; size: -; DNA: TGTGCCAGCACCCGGCGGTTAGCGGGGAACTCCTACGAGCAGTACTTC; CDR3: CASTRRLAGNSYEQYF
V: TRBV7-9; D: -; J: TRBJ1-1; size: -; DNA: TGTGCCAGCAGCTTAATGAATGAAGCTTTCTTT; CDR3: CASSLMNEAFF
V: TRBV4-2; D: -; J: TRBJ1-3; size: -; DNA: TGTGCCAGCAGCCAAGACTGGGGGCCTGGAAACACCATATATTTT; CDR3: CASSQDWGPGNTIYF
V: TRBV7-2; D: -; J: TRBJ1-3; size: -; DNA: TGTGCCAGCAGCCTCCTCTCGAGCTCTGGAAACACCATATATTTT; CDR3: CASSLLSSSGNTIYF
V: TRBV7-8; D: -; J: TRBJ2-1; size: -; DNA: TGTGCCAGCAGCCCTCTAGCAAGGGAGCAGTTCTTC; CDR3: CASSPLAREQFF
V: TRBV10-1; D: -; J: TRBJ2-4; size: few; DNA: TGCGCCAGCAGTGATTTTTCGTCGGGTGTCGGCAAAAACATTCAGTACTTC; CDR3: CASSDFSSGVGKNIQYF
V: TRBV5-4; D: -; J: TRBJ1-6; size: -; DNA: TGTGCCAGCAGCTTGGACCCGGGGAGGAGTTCACCCCTCCACTTT; CDR3: CASSLDPGRSSPLHF
V: TRBV28; D: -; J: TRBJ2-3; size: -; DNA: TGTGCCAGCATCGAGAGGGGGACAGATACGCAGTATTTT; CDR3: CASIERGTDTQYF
V: TRBV7-3; D: -; J: TRBJ2-3; size: few; DNA: TGTGCCAGCAGCCCCGACGCAGGGGGCACAGATACGCAGTATTTT; CDR3: CASSPDAGGTDTQYF
V: TRBV12-3/TRBV12-4; D: TRBD1; J: TRBJ2-7; size: -; DNA: TGTGCCAGCAGGCGACAGGGAGACTACGAGCAGTACTTC; CDR3: CASRRQGDYEQYF
V: TRBV7-2; D: -; J: TRBJ1-3; size: -; DNA: TGTGCCAGCAGCGCTTGGGGGGCGCCTGGAAACACCATATATTTT; CDR3: CASSAWGAPGNTIYF
V: TRBV29-1; D: -; J: TRBJ2-5; size: -; DNA: TGCAGCGTTGTCAGTGAGACCCAGTACTTC; CDR3: CSVVSETQYF